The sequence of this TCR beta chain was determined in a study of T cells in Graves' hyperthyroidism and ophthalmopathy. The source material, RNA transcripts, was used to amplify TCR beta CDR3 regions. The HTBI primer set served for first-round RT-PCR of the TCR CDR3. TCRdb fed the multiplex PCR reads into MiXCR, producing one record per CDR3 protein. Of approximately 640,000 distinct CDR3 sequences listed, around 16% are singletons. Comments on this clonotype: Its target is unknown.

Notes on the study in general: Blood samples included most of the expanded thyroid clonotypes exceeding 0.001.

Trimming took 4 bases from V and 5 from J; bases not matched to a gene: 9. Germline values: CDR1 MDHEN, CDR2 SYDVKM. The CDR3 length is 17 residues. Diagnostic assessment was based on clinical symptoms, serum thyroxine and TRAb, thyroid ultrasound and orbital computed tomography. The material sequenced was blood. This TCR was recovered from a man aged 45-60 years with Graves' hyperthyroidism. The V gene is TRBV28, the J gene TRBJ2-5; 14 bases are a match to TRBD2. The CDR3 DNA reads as TGTGCCAGCAGTTCCTCCTCCGGGACTAGCGGGAGTGAGACCCAGTACTTC. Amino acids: CASSSSSGTSGSETQYF.